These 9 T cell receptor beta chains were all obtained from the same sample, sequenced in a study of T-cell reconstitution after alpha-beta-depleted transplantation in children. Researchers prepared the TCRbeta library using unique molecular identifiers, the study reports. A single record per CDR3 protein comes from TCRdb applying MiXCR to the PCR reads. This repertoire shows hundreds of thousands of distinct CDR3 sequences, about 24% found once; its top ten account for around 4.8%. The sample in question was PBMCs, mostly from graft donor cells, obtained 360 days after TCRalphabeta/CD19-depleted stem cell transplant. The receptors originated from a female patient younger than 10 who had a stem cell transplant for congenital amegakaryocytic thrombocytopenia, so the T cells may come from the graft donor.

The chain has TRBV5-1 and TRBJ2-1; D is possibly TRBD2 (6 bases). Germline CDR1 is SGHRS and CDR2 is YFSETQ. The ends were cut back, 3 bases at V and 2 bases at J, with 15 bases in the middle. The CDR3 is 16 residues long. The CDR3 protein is CASSWSEIAAYNEQFF. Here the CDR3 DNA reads TGCGCCAGCAGCTGGTCCGAGATAGCGGCCTACAATGAGCAGTTCTTC. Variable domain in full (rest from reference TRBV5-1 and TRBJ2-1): KAGVTQTPRYLIKTRGQQVTLSCSPISGHRSVSWYQQTPGQGLQFLFEYFSETQRNKGNFPGRFSGRQFSNSRSEMNVSTLELGDSALYLCASSWSEIAAYNEQFFGPGTRLTVL.

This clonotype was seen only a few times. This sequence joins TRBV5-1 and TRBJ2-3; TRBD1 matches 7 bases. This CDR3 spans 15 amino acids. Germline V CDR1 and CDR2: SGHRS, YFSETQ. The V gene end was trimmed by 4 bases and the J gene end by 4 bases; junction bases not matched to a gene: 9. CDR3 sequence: CASSQSTGPADTQYF. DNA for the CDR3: TGCGCCAGCAGCCAATCGACAGGGCCGGCAGATACGCAGTATTTT.

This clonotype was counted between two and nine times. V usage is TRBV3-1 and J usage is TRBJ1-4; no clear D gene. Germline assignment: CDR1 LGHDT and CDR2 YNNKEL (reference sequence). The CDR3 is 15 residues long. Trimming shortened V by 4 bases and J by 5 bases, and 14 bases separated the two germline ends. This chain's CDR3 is CASSLGTGSNEKLFF. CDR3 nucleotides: TGTGCCAGCAGCCTGGGAACGGGTTCGAATGAAAAACTGTTTTTT.

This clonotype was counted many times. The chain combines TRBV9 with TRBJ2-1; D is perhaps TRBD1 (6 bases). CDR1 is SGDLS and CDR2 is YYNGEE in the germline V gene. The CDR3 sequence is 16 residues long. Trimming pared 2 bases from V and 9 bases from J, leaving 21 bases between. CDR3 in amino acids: CASSVAAYSQGFEQFF. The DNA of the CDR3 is TGTGCCAGCAGCGTCGCGGCGTATTCACAGGGCTTTGAGCAGTTCTTC.

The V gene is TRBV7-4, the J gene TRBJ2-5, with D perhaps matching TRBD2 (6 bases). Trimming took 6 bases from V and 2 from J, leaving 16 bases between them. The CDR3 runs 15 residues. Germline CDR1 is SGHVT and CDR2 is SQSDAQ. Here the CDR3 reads CASRPILAPQETQYF. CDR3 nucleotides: TGTGCCAGCAGACCGATACTAGCCCCTCAAGAGACCCAGTACTTC.

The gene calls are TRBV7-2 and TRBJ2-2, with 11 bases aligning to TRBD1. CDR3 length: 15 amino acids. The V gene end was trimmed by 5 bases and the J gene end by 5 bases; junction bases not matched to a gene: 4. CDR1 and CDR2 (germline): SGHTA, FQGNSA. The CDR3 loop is CASSHRDRGTGELFF. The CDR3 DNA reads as TGTGCCAGCAGCCACCGGGACAGGGGGACCGGGGAGCTGTTTTTT.

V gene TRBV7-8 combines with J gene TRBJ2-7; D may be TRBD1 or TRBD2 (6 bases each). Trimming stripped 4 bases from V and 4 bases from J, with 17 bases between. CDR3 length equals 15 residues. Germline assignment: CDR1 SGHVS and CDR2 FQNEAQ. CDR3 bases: TGTGCCAGCAGCTACGAGGGGGGAGCTACTTACGAGCAGTACTTC. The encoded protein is CASSYEGGATYEQYF.

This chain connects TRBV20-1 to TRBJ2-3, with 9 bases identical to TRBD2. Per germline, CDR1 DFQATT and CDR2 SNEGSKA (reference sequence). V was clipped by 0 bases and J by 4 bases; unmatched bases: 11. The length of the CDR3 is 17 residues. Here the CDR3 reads CSARDPWGSGSADTQYF. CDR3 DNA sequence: TGCAGTGCTAGAGATCCTTGGGGTAGCGGGAGCGCAGATACGCAGTATTTT.

Here the CDR3 reads CAISGPIGSGANVLTF. The CDR3 nucleotides are TGTGCCATCAGTGGCCCCATAGGCTCTGGGGCCAACGTCCTGACTTTC. The V call is TRBV10-3, the J call TRBJ2-6; D call uncertain. From germline, CDR1 is ENHRY and CDR2 SYGVKD. Trimming left V 4 bases short and J 0 bases short, with 10 bases between. The CDR3 runs to 16 residues.